This T cell receptor beta chain derives from a study of blood T cell repertoires in COVID-19. Assay: immunoSEQ multiplex PCR; the TCRdb copy retains only in-frame clones and omits some. The sample consists of hundreds of thousands of clones, roughly nine tenths of them appearing once. The CDR3 totals 15 residues. Trimming at V came to 5 bases and at J to 8 bases, leaving 8 bases not matched to a gene. CDR1 is LNHNV, CDR2 YYDKDF, per germline (reference sequence). Sample: PBMCs or T cells enriched from blood (not recorded which). This clonotype was sampled from a man aged 25 to 40 who had recovered from COVID-19. The V gene is TRBV15, the J gene TRBJ2-1; 11 bases are shared with TRBD1. CDR3 coding DNA: TGTGCCACCAGCTTCCGGGACAGGGGGTTTCATGAGCAGTTCTTC. It codes for CATSFRDRGFHEQFF.